Following are 20 T cell receptor beta chains from one sample sequenced in a study of blood T cell repertoires in COVID-19. Profiling relied on immunoSEQ multiplex PCR, and the TCRdb table lists in-frame clones only, not all of them. Of about 380,000 clones detected, 87% appear once; the ten largest clones hold roughly 1.4%. The sample comprised PBMCs or T cells enriched from blood (not recorded which). Receptor source: a man in his thirties or forties who had recovered from COVID-19.

In regard to this clone: Other DNA variants within this sample encode the same CDR3. The V and J genes are TRBV5-1 and TRBJ1-2; 8 bases fit TRBD1. The CDR3 runs to 15 residues. Germline values: CDR1 SGHRS, CDR2 YFSETQ. The ends lost 4 bases at V and 2 bases at J; junction bases unmatched: 7. The CDR3 loop is CASSPDGQGNYGYTF. The CDR3 DNA is TGCGCCAGCAGCCCCGACGGACAGGGAAACTATGGCTACACCTTC. The full variable domain, completed using reference TRBV5-1 and TRBJ1-2, is KAGVTQTPRYLIKTRGQQVTLSCSPISGHRSVSWYQQTPGQGLQFLFEYFSETQRNKGNFPGRFSGRQFSNSRSEMNVSTLELGDSALYLCASSPDGQGNYGYTFGSGTRLTVV.

The chain recombines TRBV4-3 with TRBJ1-1; weak D call: TRBD1 (6 bases). The CDR3 covers 15 residues. The germline V and J ends were trimmed by 5 bases and 0 bases, with 13 bases remaining between them. Germline V CDR1 and CDR2: LGHNA, YSLEER. The CDR3 sequence: CASSASQGMNTEAFF. DNA for the CDR3: TGCGCCAGCAGCGCCTCTCAGGGGATGAACACTGAAGCTTTCTTT.

This chain links TRBV6-5 with TRBJ1-3; weak D call: TRBD1 (5 bases). Trimming stripped 8 bases from V and 0 bases from J, with 11 bases between. The CDR3 runs to 14 residues. CDR1 is MNHEY, CDR2 SVGAGI, per germline. The CDR3 DNA follows: TGTGCCAGCGCAGGGCCTCTCTCTGGAAACACCATATATTTT. Amino acid sequence: CASAGPLSGNTIYF.

This chain joins TRBV19 and TRBJ2-7, with D possibly matching TRBD2 (5 bases). The CDR3 loop spans 13 amino acids. Trimming left V 3 bases short and J 3 bases short, with 9 bases between. The germline gives CDR1 LNHDA, CDR2 SQIVND (reference sequence). The CDR3: CASSMDGSYEQYF. The CDR3 region has the DNA TGTGCCAGTAGTATGGATGGGAGCTACGAGCAGTACTTC. The variable domain in full, with the rest retrieved from reference TRBV19 and TRBJ2-7, is DGGITQSPKYLFRKEGQNVTLSCEQNLNHDAMYWYRQDPGQGLRLIYYSQIVNDFQKGDIAEGYSVSREKKESFPLTVTSAQKNPTAFYLCASSMDGSYEQYFGPGTRLTVT.

The J gene is TRBJ1-2, the V gene TRBV3-1 (or the pseudogene TRBV3-2); 8 nucleotides align to TRBD1. The CDR3 is made up of 14 amino acids. Losses at the gene ends were 5 bases for V and 4 bases for J; bases not matched to a gene: 6. Germline V gene sequence: CDR1 LGHDT, CDR2 YNNKEL (reference sequence). The chain's CDR3 is CASSFGQGGYGYTF. The CDR3 coding sequence is TGTGCCAGCAGCTTCGGACAGGGCGGCTATGGCTACACCTTC.

This clone was recorded once. The chain's CDR3 is CASGGQGLAIWSGYTF. The CDR3, as DNA: TGTGCCAGTGGTGGACAGGGCCTCGCTATCTGGAGTGGCTACACCTTC. This sequence joins TRBV19 and TRBJ1-2, with TRBD1 matching over 8 bases. Trimming at V came to 8 bases and at J to 7 bases, leaving 18 bases not matched to a gene. The CDR3 covers 16 residues. Germline V CDR1 and CDR2: LNHDA, SQIVND (reference sequence).

This clone appeared a single time. V is TRBV3-1 (or the pseudogene TRBV3-2) and J is TRBJ2-4, with 7 bases matching TRBD1. V lost 6 bases to trimming and J lost 3 bases; unmatched junction nucleotides: 8. CDR1 LGHDT and CDR2 YNNKEL come from the germline V gene (reference sequence). The CDR3 is 15 amino acids. CDR3 sequence (DNA): TGTGCCAGCAGTAAAGGGGGCGCGGGCAAAAACATTCAGTACTTC. Translating gives CASSKGGAGKNIQYF.

V usage is TRBV11-2 and J usage is TRBJ1-3, with 7 bases lining up with TRBD1. The CDR3 has 15 amino acids. Trimming cost V 6 bases and J 5 bases; bases outside gene matches: 10. The germline gives CDR1 SGHAT, CDR2 FQNNGV. CDR3 loop: CASRTVGQRRNTIYF. CDR3 sequence (DNA): TGTGCCAGCAGGACGGTGGGACAGAGGAGAAACACCATATATTTT. Supplemented by reference TRBV11-2 and TRBJ1-3, the full variable domain reads EAGVAQSPRYKIIEKRQSVAFWCNPISGHATLYWYQQILGQGPKLLIQFQNNGVVDDSQLPKDRFSAERLKGVDSTLKIQPAKLEDSAVYLCASRTVGQRRNTIYFGEGSWLTVV.

The CDR3 reads CAWSAYTEAFF. CDR3 sequence (DNA): TGTGCCTGGAGTGCGTACACTGAAGCTTTCTTT. V and J are TRBV30 and TRBJ1-1, with D hard to call. The CDR3 is 11 residues long. V was shortened by 1 base and J by 3 bases, with 3 bases between the two germline ends. Germline V gene sequence: CDR1 GTSNPN, CDR2 SVGIG (reference sequence).

The chain carries TRBV11-2 and TRBJ2-5; 11 positions match TRBD2. The CDR3 totals 16 residues. The germline gives CDR1 SGHAT, CDR2 FQNNGV. V lost 4 bases and J lost 3; bases outside the gene matches: 7. CDR3 bases: TGTGCCAGCAGCTCCCGCCAGACTAGCGGGGAAGAGACCCAGTACTTC. Encoded protein: CASSSRQTSGEETQYF.

The chain is built from TRBV5-1 and TRBJ2-5, with D possibly being TRBD2 (5 bases). Germline V gene sequence: CDR1 SGHRS, CDR2 YFSETQ. This CDR3 has 15 amino acids. Deletions cut 3 bases from V and 5 bases from J, with 17 bases between. CDR3 DNA: TGCGCCAGCAGCTGGGTCCCGGGGATCGGGGAGACCCAGTACTTC. It specifies CASSWVPGIGETQYF.

This chain links TRBV7-9 with TRBJ1-4, with D perhaps matching TRBD1 (6 bases). The germline V gene encodes CDR1 SEHNR and CDR2 FQNEAQ (reference sequence). This CDR3 has 16 amino acids. Deletions cut 5 bases from V and 1 base from J, with 14 bases between. CDR3 amino acids: CASSGLGAGTNEKLFF. The CDR3 DNA reads TGTGCCAGCAGCGGTCTGGGGGCTGGAACTAATGAAAAACTGTTTTTT.

This chain uses TRBV27 with TRBJ2-3; tentatively, D is TRBD1 (7 bases). This CDR3 has 14 amino acids. Between the trimmed V and J ends, which lost 5 bases and 3 bases, there was a span of 12 bases. Germline CDR1 and CDR2: MNHEY and SMNVEV (reference sequence). CDR3: CASSGGTETDTQYF. In DNA, the CDR3 is TGTGCCAGCAGTGGCGGGACAGAGACAGATACGCAGTATTTT.

The J gene is TRBJ1-5, the V gene TRBV6-5; D call uncertain. V was pared by 3 bases and J by 5 bases, with 14 bases between. Germline loops: CDR1 MNHEY, CDR2 SVGAGI. CDR3 length: 15 amino acids. In DNA form, the CDR3 reads TGTGCCAGCAGTTATAACGGAGACTATTATCAGCCCCAGCATTTT. As protein: CASSYNGDYYQPQHF.

This sequence joins TRBV18 and TRBJ1-4; D is undetermined. Trimming removed 0 bases at V and 8 bases at J, with 13 bases between. The CDR3 runs to 15 residues. The germline V gene encodes CDR1 KGHSH and CDR2 LQKENI. Written as DNA, the CDR3 is TGTGCCAGCTCACCACCGACCCGGACGGGAGAAAAACTGTTTTTT. It translates to CASSPPTRTGEKLFF.

J is TRBJ1-5 and V is TRBV4-1; weak D call: TRBD1 (5 bases). The CDR3 has 16 residues. Germline CDR1 MGHRA, CDR2 YSYEKL. Trimming shortened V by 2 bases and J by 6 bases, and 17 bases separated the two germline ends. CDR3: CASSQTALGPGQPQHF. CDR3 in DNA: TGCGCCAGCAGCCAAACGGCGTTGGGGCCCGGTCAGCCCCAGCATTTT.

The chain has TRBV5-1 and TRBJ2-1; 9 positions agree with TRBD1. Unmatched junction bases numbered 8, after V lost 4 bases and J lost 6 bases. The CDR3 has 15 amino acids. The germline V gene encodes CDR1 SGHRS and CDR2 YFSETQ. The CDR3 coding sequence is TGCGCCAGCAGCCCCGGGACAGGGTCATCCAATGAGCAGTTCTTC. It is translated as CASSPGTGSSNEQFF.

The V call is TRBV16, the J call TRBJ1-2, with D maybe TRBD1 (5 bases). Trimming cost V 3 bases and J 0 bases, with 14 bases left between them. The CDR3 length is 16 residues. Germline V gene data show CDR1 as KGHSY and CDR2 as FQNENV. For the CDR3, the DNA is TGTGCCAGCAGCCATCTTCAGGGAGGGACTAACTATGGCTACACCTTC. Protein product: CASSHLQGGTNYGYTF.

J is TRBJ1-2 and V is TRBV28, with 8 bases fitting TRBD1. CDR1 is MDHEN, CDR2 SYDVKM, per germline. V lost 11 bases and J lost 7; bases outside the gene matches: 12. CDR3 length: 13 amino acids. The CDR3 DNA reads as TGTGCCGGCGGACAGGGTCGTTTAGGTGGCTACACCTTC. Amino acids: CAGGQGRLGGYTF.

The chain uses TRBV10-3 and TRBJ1-2; the D gene is possibly TRBD1 (6 bases). From germline, CDR1 is ENHRY and CDR2 SYGVKD. Deletions cut 6 bases from V and 8 bases from J, with 16 bases between. The CDR3 extends over 13 amino acids. For the CDR3, the DNA is TGTGCCATCAGAATTTCAGGGGAGTGGGGCTACACCTTC. Amino acid sequence: CAIRISGEWGYTF.